This TCR beta chain was retrieved from a study of T cells in Graves' hyperthyroidism and ophthalmopathy. Study-wide points: The authors' 13 V-J model separated ophthalmopathy from stable hyperthyroidism.

Patients between 18 and 65 years old had hyperthyroidism, newly diagnosed and lasting under 2 months. Amplified regions were TCR beta CDR3 sequences from RNA transcripts. First-round RT-PCR targeting the TCR CDR3 was performed with the HTBI primer set. From the multiplex PCR reads, TCRdb called clonotypes with MiXCR, one entry per CDR3 protein. The sample consists of roughly 740,000 distinct CDR3 sequences, around 15% of them appearing once. The length of the CDR3 is 13 residues. Looked up from germline, CDR1 is GTSNPN and CDR2 is SVGIG (reference sequence). The V end was cut by 4 bases, the J end by 4 bases, with 11 bases between. This clonotype occurred a few times. Antigen specificity is unknown.

The receptor's source is a young man with Graves' hyperthyroidism. Material: blood. The chain joins TRBV30 to TRBJ2-1; D is undetermined. CDR3 sequence (DNA): TGTGCCTGGACTCCCCTGAGATACAATGAGCAGTTCTTC. This sequence encodes CAWTPLRYNEQFF.